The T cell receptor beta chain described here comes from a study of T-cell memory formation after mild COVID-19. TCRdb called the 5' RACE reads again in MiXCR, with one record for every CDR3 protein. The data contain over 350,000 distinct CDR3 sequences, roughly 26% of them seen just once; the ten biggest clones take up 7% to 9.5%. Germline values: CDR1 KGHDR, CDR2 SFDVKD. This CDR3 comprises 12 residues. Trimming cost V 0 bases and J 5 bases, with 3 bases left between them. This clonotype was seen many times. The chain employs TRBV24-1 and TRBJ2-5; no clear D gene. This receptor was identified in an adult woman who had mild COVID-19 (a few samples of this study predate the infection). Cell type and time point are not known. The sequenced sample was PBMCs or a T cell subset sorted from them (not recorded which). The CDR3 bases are TGTGCCACCAGTGATTTGGGGGAGACCCAGTACTTC. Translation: CATSDLGETQYF.